This T cell receptor (beta chain) was profiled in a study of shared T cell receptors in the human thymus (dated by TCRdb to the early 2020s). About the investigation overall: The study examined how the human thymus generates shared, self-reactive T-cell receptor alpha chains.

Libraries were prepared through the immunoSEQ multiplex PCR assay. TCRdb provides this immuneACCESS table in a form limited to in-frame rearrangements. Some clones are lacking; in checked studies, under half of them reflect an unresolved V gene, and why the rest are absent is not known. The sample table lists roughly 710,000 clones, approximately 83% of them with a count of one. Together, the top ten hold over 0.008% of the sample. Taken from the germline V gene, the CDR1 and CDR2 loops are SNHLY and FYNNEI. The CDR3 contains 20 residues, cysteine and phenylalanine counted. Solely the CDR3 DNA is kept, with 60 bases framed from the first base. V ends up 6 bases short and J 3 bases short, with an unmatched junction base count of 18. Concerning this clone: There is no known antigen for this receptor. No much larger clonotype is one base removed from it; base qualities were not supplied.

These records were also assigned to another study, of human thymus T cells. As described in the second report: In Finland, the donors were immunologically healthy infants who were having open corrective cardiac surgery for congenital heart defects. Thymus tissue was collected as surgical resects that were removed during corrective cardiac surgery. Both the thymic and the peripheral blood repertoires appeared to show biased V and J gene segment usage. According to the related research, thymic TCR repertoires were highly overlapping among unrelated individuals. The study described the TCR alpha and beta repertoires in fewer than 10 infant thymus samples and a few matching peripheral blood samples. Donor ages ranging from about 6 to 250 days were recorded, and over 5 male and a couple of female infants were included in the cohort. Thymocytes were freed from the tissue by mechanical means and kept at -70 degrees C as pellets of roughly 9-34 million cells. A QIAsymphony instrument was used to extract genomic DNA from frozen cell pellets. The immunoSEQ multiplex PCR assay was used to amplify the TCRB and TCRAD loci from a standardized amount of quality-controlled genomic DNA. The amplicons spanned the V(D)J region and were long enough to cover the CDR3 and allow V and J genes to be identified. The commercial immunoSEQ service was used to sequence amplicons on an Illumina platform. Primer bias and sequencing errors were corrected as previously described, and TCRAD and TCRB definitions were based on the IMGT database. The repertoires were analysed using immunoSEQ Analyzer 3.0 and VDJTools for basic statistics, V/J segment usage, diversity estimates, rarefaction and pairwise overlap. To estimate diversity, the Chao1, ChaoE, Efron-Thisted, Shannon and inverse Simpson indices were applied, and diversity was also estimated on datasets down-sampled to the smallest sample. Repertoire overlap was assessed by strict matching of CDR3 nucleotide sequence, V gene and J gene, and clustering was done by Jaccard-based multidimensional scaling. Thymus samples yielded on average about 810,000 unique TCRB clonotypes, compared with 80,000 to 95,000 from blood samples.

In this chain, TRBV2 is recombined with TRBJ2-3; TRBD2 fits 13 bases in the junction. The sequenced sample was thymocytes. This clonotype was sampled from a girl under three years old with a congenital heart defect. Donor details come from another sample of the same person, matched by shared clones. The nucleotides read TGTGCCAGCAGACGATTTCCCCGCCCACTAGCGGGGGGGAGGACAGATACGCAGTATTTT. Its protein is CASRRFPRPLAGGRTDTQYF.